The clone carrying this TCR beta chain occurred many times. The target antigen is unknown. Germline CDR1 is SGHTA and CDR2 is FQGNSA. The CDR3 consists of 12 residues. The V and J ends lost 5 bases and 5 bases respectively, with 9 bases between them. The sample is drawn from a study of T-cell memory formation after mild COVID-19. Study outcomes and limitations: Within pre-infection memory, some responding clones were found, suggesting cross-reactive memory joined. Contracting clones, day 15 to 85, had balanced CD4/CD8, and later expanders favored CD4+.

Constant-segment primers served in 5'RACE that generated TCR alpha and TCR beta cDNA libraries bearing sample barcodes and UMIs. TCRdb processed the 5' RACE reads anew with MiXCR; each CDR3 protein has one entry. The table records 50,000 or so distinct CDR3 sequences, 12% of them present only once. The sequence derives from a man younger than 35 who had mild COVID-19 (a few samples of this study predate the infection). Cell type and time point are not known. The gene calls are TRBV7-2 and TRBJ1-2; no clear D. Sequencing was done on a sample of PBMCs or a T cell subset sorted from them (not recorded which). The DNA of the CDR3 is TGTGCCAGCAGCCAGGACCTATATGGCTACACCTTC. Protein: CASSQDLYGYTF.